This T cell receptor beta chain was sequenced during a study of cytomegalovirus exposure and HLA in healthy donors. The study, taken as a whole, reports: The tendency of first-cohort TCR clusters to co-occur in the roughly 130 validation repertoires emerged from a later analysis. There were some public TCRs occurring in many donors, but most TCR sequences were rare.

Profiling relied on immunoSEQ multiplex PCR, and the TCRdb table lists in-frame clones only, not all of them. The sample carries around 190,000 clones, approximately 81% recorded once. These donors were members of the approximately 110-subject validation cohort, a group separate from the roughly 670-subject first cohort. CDR1 is LGHNA, CDR2 YNFKEQ, per germline. The CDR3 runs 15 residues. V lost 1 base to trimming and J lost 1 base, with 10 bases between them. Comments on this clone: No antigen is known for it.

Sequenced material: PBMCs. The origin of this receptor is a man aged 18 to 29 in good health and CMV-seropositive. The V and J genes are TRBV4-2 and TRBJ2-5; tentative D call: TRBD1 (5 bases). The DNA of the CDR3 is TGTGCCAGCAGCCAAGTGGGGCAGGGCCAAGAGACCCAGTACTTC. Translating gives CASSQVGQGQETQYF.